This is a list of T cell receptor beta chains from one sample in a study of T cells in localized non-small cell lung cancer. Sequencing used immunoSEQ multiplex PCR; TCRdb keeps in-frame clones, though not all of them. This repertoire shows 35,000 to 45,000 clones, roughly 80% found once; its top ten account for over 30%. Material: PBMCs, obtained before any cancer treatment. The receptors were sampled from a woman aged 35 to 70 with stage II squamous cell lung carcinoma. The CDR3 runs from the conserved cysteine through the conserved F or W. A D gene is named only where the DNA matches it firmly. Expanded clones are given a class, and other clones once, few, many or no size at all.

D gene	J gene	CDR3 length	clone size	V gene	CDR3 protein	CDR3 DNA
TRBD2	TRBJ2-1	14	NA	TRBV7-2	CASSGLAEYNEQFF	TGTGCCAGCAGCGGACTAGCGGAGTACAATGAGCAGTTCTTC
NA	TRBJ1-1	16	NA	TRBV5-3	CARSLNIEGAYTEAFF	TGTGCCAGAAGCTTGAATATCGAGGGAGCCTACACTGAAGCTTTCTTT
NA	TRBJ1-3	17	NA	TRBV28	CASSFWGRGDSGNTIYF	TGTGCCAGCAGTTTTTGGGGTCGGGGGGACTCTGGAAACACCATATATTTT
TRBD1	TRBJ1-4	16	NA	TRBV5-1	CASSLGGTAENEKLFF	TGCGCCAGCAGCTTGGGTGGGACAGCCGAAAATGAAAAACTGTTTTTT
NA	TRBJ2-7	13	NA	TRBV19	CASRQGSFGEQYF	TGTGCCAGTAGACAGGGATCTTTCGGCGAGCAGTACTTC
NA	TRBJ1-4	14	NA	TRBV27	CASSFGNGKEKLFF	TGTGCCAGCAGTTTCGGGAACGGAAAGGAAAAACTGTTTTTT
TRBD1	TRBJ1-2	13	NA	TRBV5-1	CASSSDRAYGYTF	TGCGCCAGCAGCTCTGACAGGGCTTATGGCTACACCTTC
NA	TRBJ2-1	11	NA	TRBV28	CASSFYSEQFF	TGTGCCAGCAGTTTTTACAGTGAGCAGTTCTTC
TRBD2	TRBJ2-2	16	NA	TRBV18	CASSRSGGQNTGELFF	TGTGCCAGCTCTCGAAGCGGGGGGCAGAACACCGGGGAGCTGTTTTTT
NA	TRBJ1-4	15	NA	TRBV19	CASTLGGGRREKLFF	TGTGCCAGTACCTTAGGGGGGGGACGTCGCGAAAAACTGTTTTTT
TRBD1	TRBJ1-1	14	NA	TRBV7-8	CASSPQTGGAGVFF	TGTGCCAGCAGCCCTCAGACAGGGGGCGCTGGGGTTTTCTTT
NA	TRBJ2-1	13	NA	TRBV4-2	CASSQERGYEQFF	TGTGCCAGCAGCCAAGAAAGAGGATATGAGCAGTTCTTC
NA	TRBJ2-2	14	NA	TRBV6-6	CASSYPLASGELFF	TGTGCCAGCAGTTACCCCCTGGCTTCCGGGGAGCTGTTTTTT
NA	TRBJ1-6	13	NA	TRBV7-2	CASSQGYNSPLHF	TGTGCCAGCAGCCAGGGATATAATTCACCCCTCCACTTT
NA	TRBJ2-3	16	NA	TRBV11-2	CASSPGGRIITDTQYF	TGTGCCAGCAGCCCAGGGGGGCGCATAATTACAGATACGCAGTATTTT
NA	TRBJ2-4	14	NA	TRBV5-1	CASSPDSRGNIQYF	TGCGCCAGCAGCCCCGACTCAAGGGGGAACATTCAGTACTTC
NA	TRBJ1-2	14	NA	TRBV7-9	CASSLDAGAYGYTF	TGTGCCAGCAGCTTAGATGCAGGGGCTTATGGCTACACCTTC
TRBD1	TRBJ2-3	16	NA	TRBV19	CASRAWGQSSTDTQYF	TGTGCCAGTAGGGCCTGGGGACAGTCTAGCACAGATACGCAGTATTTT
NA	TRBJ2-3	13	NA	TRBV19	CASSITTTDTQYF	TGTGCCAGTAGTATCACTACAACAGATACGCAGTATTTT
NA	TRBJ2-2	16	NA	TRBV5-6	CASSLRTTSRPGELFF	TGTGCCAGCAGCTTAAGGACGACCAGTCGTCCCGGGGAGCTGTTTTTT
NA	TRBJ2-7	15	NA	TRBV18	CASSLGQTTSYEQYF	TGTGCCAGCTCACTCGGACAGACTACCTCCTACGAGCAGTACTTC
TRBD1	TRBJ1-5	14	NA	TRBV27	CASSFRGAGQPQHF	TGTGCCAGCAGTTTCAGGGGGGCAGGGCAGCCCCAGCATTTT
TRBD1	TRBJ2-5	14	few	TRBV5-1	CASSLQGQQETQYF	TGCGCCAGCAGCCTACAGGGACAGCAAGAGACCCAGTACTTC
TRBD1	TRBJ1-3	16	NA	TRBV4-2	CASSLIRQGTGNTIYF	TGTGCCAGCAGCCTGATTAGACAGGGGACTGGAAACACCATATATTTT
NA	TRBJ1-1	13	NA	TRBV6-5	CASSYGGLTEAFF	TGTGCCAGCAGTTATGGGGGGCTGACTGAAGCTTTCTTT